The 24 T cell receptor beta chains below come from one sample, sequenced in a study of CD8 T cells in ankylosing spondylitis. TCRdb used MiXCR to reprocess the 5' RACE reads, holding one entry per CDR3 protein. The sample contains about 140,000 distinct CDR3 sequences, roughly 8% of which appear only once. The sample consisted of synovial fluid, either unsorted or a sorted T cell fraction (not recorded which). These TCRs come from a male donor with ankylosing spondylitis.

The CDR3 DNA follows: TGTGCCAGCAGCCAAGAGCAGGGGGCTGGATATGGCTACACCTTC. Its translation: CASSQEQGAGYGYTF. The V and J genes are TRBV4-2 and TRBJ1-2, with 8 nucleotides matching TRBD1. Germline CDR1 reads LGHNA; CDR2 reads YNFKEQ. Trimming at V came to 0 bases and at J to 5 bases, leaving 5 bases not matched to a gene. CDR3 size: 15 residues.

This clonotype was detected ten times or more. The chain couples TRBV5-1 to TRBJ2-2; 8 bases agree with TRBD1. Germline values: CDR1 SGHRS, CDR2 YFSETQ. The CDR3 covers 15 residues. Losses at the gene ends were 3 bases for V and 1 base for J; bases not matched to a gene: 2. The CDR3: CASSWGTGNTGELFF. Here the CDR3 DNA reads TGCGCCAGCAGCTGGGGGACAGGGAACACCGGGGAGCTGTTTTTT.

A remark on this clonotype: The CDR3 end shows no conserved phenylalanine or tryptophan, and so a read error is likely. The rearrangement links TRBV20-1 to TRBJ2-3; D call uncertain. The CDR3 spans 12 residues. V was clipped by 0 bases and J by 4 bases, with 5 bases between them. Germline CDR1 reads DFQATT; CDR2 reads SNEGSKA (reference sequence). The CDR3 region is CSARDRADTQYC. The DNA of the CDR3 is TGCAGTGCTAGAGATCGGGCAGATACGCAGTATTGT.

This clonotype was found a few times. The chain joins TRBV20-1 to TRBJ2-2; maybe TRBD2 (6 bases). The germline V gene encodes CDR1 DFQATT and CDR2 SNEGSKA (reference sequence). The CDR3 runs 16 residues. V dropped 0 bases and J dropped 2 bases, with 13 bases sitting between them. The CDR3 nucleotides read TGCAGTGCTAGAGATTTCGGGGACTCCAACACCGGGGAGCTGTTTTTT. Amino acids: CSARDFGDSNTGELFF.

This clonotype was counted a few times. The chain uses TRBV4-3 and TRBJ1-5, with D unclear. The CDR3 consists of 15 residues. The V gene's germline CDR1 is LGHNA and CDR2 YSLEER. V lost 1 base, J lost 4 bases, and 11 bases lay in between. The CDR3 is CASSQVFPGNQPQHF. CDR3 DNA: TGCGCCAGCAGCCAAGTATTTCCGGGAAATCAGCCCCAGCATTTT.

In its sample, this clonotype was seen many times. V is TRBV24-1 and J is TRBJ2-1, with 11 bases aligning to TRBD2. In germline, CDR1 is KGHDR, CDR2 SFDVKD. The CDR3 contains 15 residues. The V segment lost 5 bases and the J segment 14 bases; nucleotides outside the gene matches: 13. The CDR3 nucleotides are TGTGCCACCAGTGTAGGGACTAGCGGATGGGGTGGGGAGTTCTTC. It codes for CATSVGTSGWGGEFF.

This clonotype came up many times. The chain employs TRBV5-1 and TRBJ2-3; D not certain. Trimming removed 1 base from V and 2 bases from J, with 8 bases in between. Per the germline V gene, CDR1 is SGHRS and CDR2 is YFSETQ. There are 14 residues in the CDR3. CDR3 in DNA: TGCGCCAGCAGCTTGTGGGTCCTCACAGATACGCAGTATTTT. This encodes CASSLWVLTDTQYF.

This clonotype was picked up many times. The chain recombines TRBV20-1 with TRBJ1-6, with 7 bases aligning to TRBD1. The CDR3 runs to 12 residues. Trimming took 6 bases from V and 12 from J; bases not matched to a gene: 8. CDR1 and CDR2 (germline): DFQATT, SNEGSKA (reference sequence). This CDR3 reads CSAARQGGPLHF. The CDR3 DNA reads as TGCAGTGCCGCTCGACAGGGCGGACCCCTCCACTTT.

V is TRBV18 and J is TRBJ2-1; TRBD2 matches 7 bases. The CDR3 is 14 residues long. Trimming took 1 base from V and 7 from J; bases not matched to a gene: 4. CDR1 is KGHSH and CDR2 is LQKENI in the germline V gene. The CDR3 loop reads CASSPRTRVNEQFF. CDR3 in DNA: TGTGCCAGCTCACCACGGACTAGGGTAAATGAGCAGTTCTTC. Full variable domain (outside the CDR3, taken from reference TRBV18 and TRBJ2-1): NAGVMQNPRHLVRRRGQEARLRCSPMKGHSHVYWYRQLPEEGLKFMVYLQKENIIDESGMPKERFSAEFPKEGPSILRIQQVVRGDSAAYFCASSPRTRVNEQFFGPGTRLTVL.

This clonotype was observed at least ten times. The CDR3, as DNA: TGTGCCACCGGACAGCAGGCCAACACTGAAGCTTTCTTT. It codes for CATGQQANTEAFF. The genes are TRBV18 and TRBJ1-1; D possibly corresponds to TRBD1 (6 bases). The V end was cut by 10 bases, the J end by 2 bases, with 14 bases between. The CDR3 spans 13 residues. The V gene's germline CDR1 is KGHSH and CDR2 LQKENI.

The chain has TRBV4-2 and TRBJ2-7; 13 bases map to TRBD2. V lost 3 bases and J lost 13; bases outside the gene matches: 6. CDR3 length: 13 residues. Germline loops: CDR1 LGHNA, CDR2 YNFKEQ. CDR3 sequence (DNA): TGTGCCAGCAGCCACCCCGGGACTAGCGGGATATACTTC. Translation gives CASSHPGTSGIYF.

The chain employs TRBV19 and TRBJ2-1; D unresolved. The CDR3 has 15 amino acids. Germline CDR1 reads LNHDA; CDR2 reads SQIVND (reference sequence). Deletions cut 7 bases from V and 0 bases from J, with 13 bases between. The CDR3 loop reads CASIQSSSSYNEQFF. CDR3 nucleotides: TGTGCCAGTATTCAGTCATCATCCTCCTACAATGAGCAGTTCTTC.

There are many counts of this clonotype. The V and J genes are TRBV24-1 and TRBJ2-1; D is perhaps TRBD1 (6 bases). V gave up 1 base and J gave up 3 bases, with 12 bases separating them. This CDR3 comprises 16 residues. Germline lookup yields CDR1 KGHDR and CDR2 SFDVKD. In nucleotides, the CDR3 is TGTGCCACCAGTGATTTACCTCGGGGACACTACAATGAGCAGTTCTTC. Amino acids: CATSDLPRGHYNEQFF.

This clonotype was recorded a few times. The chain couples TRBV6-2 or TRBV6-3 to TRBJ2-7, with 8 bases fitting TRBD1. Germline CDR1 MNHEY, CDR2 SVGEGT. This CDR3 comprises 14 residues. With V trimmed by 2 bases and J by 6 bases, 6 bases remained unmatched. CDR3 in DNA: TGTGCCAGCAGTTACCCCACTGACAGGGGCGAGCAGTACTTC. Its translation is CASSYPTDRGEQYF.

This clonotype was detected ten times or more. The J gene is TRBJ2-7, the V gene TRBV20-1; D may be TRBD1 (5 bases). The V end was cut by 5 bases, the J end by 4 bases, with 15 bases between. Per the germline V gene, CDR1 is DFQATT and CDR2 is SNEGSKA (reference sequence). The CDR3 length is 13 residues. In DNA, the CDR3 is TGCAGTGCTCCAGGACAATCCCTATACGAGCAGTACTTC. Translation gives CSAPGQSLYEQYF.

This clonotype was counted a few times. The V call is TRBV5-1, the J call TRBJ2-7; D may be TRBD1 or TRBD2 (5 bases each). V lost 1 base, J lost 3 bases, and 11 bases lay in between. This CDR3 is built from 14 residues. Per the germline V gene, CDR1 is SGHRS and CDR2 is YFSETQ. This CDR3 is CASSLSGTVYEQYF. In DNA, the CDR3 is TGCGCCAGCAGCTTGTCGGGGACGGTCTACGAGCAGTACTTC.

This clonotype was recorded many times. Here the CDR3 reads CAIAQGAPGELFF. The CDR3 nucleotides read TGTGCCATCGCCCAGGGGGCACCCGGGGAGCTGTTTTTT. This chain uses TRBV10-3 with TRBJ2-2; 8 bases are shared with TRBD1. V lost 8 bases, J lost 6 bases, and 5 bases stayed unmatched. Germline V gene sequence: CDR1 ENHRY, CDR2 SYGVKD. This CDR3 is 13 amino acids long.

This clonotype was observed at least ten times. This rearrangement joins TRBV12-3 or TRBV12-4 to TRBJ1-2; 7 bases are a match to TRBD1. This CDR3 is 16 amino acids long. V was pared by 10 bases and J by 3 bases, with 17 bases of the junction left unmatched. Here the CDR3 reads CAIYTGTAYSDYGYTF. CDR3 DNA: TGTGCCATCTATACCGGGACAGCATATTCCGACTATGGCTACACCTTC.

This clonotype has more than one count but fewer than ten. This chain joins TRBV6-2 or TRBV6-3 and TRBJ1-6, with a possible D match to TRBD1 (5 bases). V lost 6 bases, J lost 9 bases, and 15 bases lay in between. CDR1 is MNHEY, CDR2 SVGEGT, per germline. The CDR3 is 14 amino acids. This chain's CDR3 is CASSHGTTASPLHF. In DNA form, the CDR3 reads TGTGCCAGCAGCCACGGGACGACAGCTTCACCCCTCCACTTT.

The genes are TRBV29-1 and TRBJ1-1; 8 bases are a match to TRBD1. Germline V gene lookup returns CDR1 SQVTM and CDR2 ANQGSEA. J gave up 1 base and V 8 bases, and 12 bases lay outside the gene matches. The length of the CDR3 is 15 residues. The CDR3 DNA reads as TGCAGCCCCCACAGGGGGGCCGACAAGAACACTGAAGCTTTCTTT. This gives the protein CSPHRGADKNTEAFF.

This clonotype was picked up many times. The chain combines TRBV20-1 with TRBJ2-7; D gene ambiguous. Germline CDR1 reads DFQATT; CDR2 reads SNEGSKA (reference sequence). This CDR3 has 12 residues. Trimming cost V 8 bases and J 3 bases, with 14 bases left between them. The CDR3 coding sequence is TGCAGTACCAGCCGGGCAAACTACGAGCAGTACTTC. It encodes CSTSRANYEQYF.

This clonotype was seen at least ten times. The rearrangement uses TRBV11-1 and TRBJ2-1, with 7 bases aligning to TRBD1. V shed 5 bases and J 0 bases; nucleotides not matched to a gene: 7. CDR3 length: 16 amino acids. Germline CDR1 is SGHAT and CDR2 is FQDESV (reference sequence). CDR3 nucleotide sequence: TGTGCCAGCAGCACCCCTTCAGGGGGCTCCTACAATGAGCAGTTCTTC. Protein product: CASSTPSGGSYNEQFF.

This clonotype showed up many times. The J gene is TRBJ1-3, the V gene TRBV4-3, with 8 bases that match TRBD1. Germline CDR1 reads LGHNA; CDR2 reads YSLEER. Trimming at V came to 4 bases and at J to 2 bases, leaving 4 bases not matched to a gene. This CDR3 has 15 amino acids. DNA for the CDR3: TGCGCCAGCAGCCGAAGGACAGGGACTGGAAACACCATATATTTT. As protein: CASSRRTGTGNTIYF.

In this sample, this clonotype turned up many times. This chain links TRBV20-1 with TRBJ2-3; the D is unclear. Trimming took 2 bases from V and 8 from J, leaving 14 bases between them. The CDR3 has 13 residues. Germline CDR1 and CDR2: DFQATT and SNEGSKA (reference sequence). CDR3 sequence reads: CSARLPSGGTQYF. The DNA for the CDR3 is TGCAGTGCTAGATTGCCCTCGGGTGGTACGCAGTATTTT.